These 29 T cell receptor beta chains were sequenced from one sample in a study of T cells in Graves' hyperthyroidism and ophthalmopathy. TCR beta CDR3 sequences were amplified from RNA transcripts. A set of HTBI primers served as the primers for a first-round RT-PCR of the TCR CDR3. In TCRdb, the multiplex PCR reads were re-called with MiXCR into one record per CDR3 protein. Among over 500,000 distinct CDR3 sequences listed, approximately 49% were seen once. Sequencing was done on a sample of peripheral blood or thyroid tissue (not recorded which). All receptors come from an adult woman with Graves' disease, either hyperthyroidism or ophthalmopathy (not recorded which).

The chain joins TRBV5-1 to TRBJ1-1, with a tentative D call TRBD1 (6 bases). This CDR3 has 14 residues. Germline CDR1 reads SGHRS; CDR2 reads YFSETQ. The germline V and J ends were trimmed by 5 bases and 4 bases, with 15 bases remaining between them. The CDR3 sequence is CASRQGGAVTEAFF. CDR3 in DNA: TGCGCCAGCAGACAGGGAGGCGCAGTCACTGAAGCTTTCTTT.

This sequence joins TRBV29-1 and TRBJ1-1; possible D gene TRBD1, 5 bases. The germline V gene encodes CDR1 SQVTM and CDR2 ANQGSEA. The length of the CDR3 is 12 residues. Trimming cost V 8 bases and J 1 base, with 11 bases left between them. The DNA of the CDR3 is TGCAGCCGGGGACGGCGGAACACTGAAGCTTTCTTT. Amino acid sequence: CSRGRRNTEAFF.

The table lists this clonotype with a count of one. This sequence joins TRBV7-9 and TRBJ2-7, with TRBD1 matching 8 bases. This CDR3 contains 17 residues. From germline, CDR1 is SEHNR and CDR2 FQNEAQ (reference sequence). V shed 5 bases and J 6 bases; nucleotides not matched to a gene: 18. CDR3 residues: CASSPPLTGGIIGEQYF. Here the CDR3 DNA reads TGTGCCAGCAGCCCCCCCCTTACAGGGGGTATAATTGGCGAGCAGTACTTC.

V usage is TRBV4-1 and J usage is TRBJ1-2; D call uncertain. Per germline, CDR1 MGHRA and CDR2 YSYEKL. The CDR3 contains 14 residues. V dropped 4 bases and J dropped 6 bases, with 15 bases sitting between them. CDR3: CASSPERVINGYTF. CDR3 nucleotides: TGCGCCAGCAGCCCCGAGCGGGTAATTAATGGCTACACCTTC.

The sample holds a few counts of this clonotype. This rearrangement joins TRBV11-2 to TRBJ2-7; 7 positions agree with TRBD1. The junction had 13 bases not matched to a gene; V was cut back by 1 base and J by 7 bases. The CDR3 totals 16 residues. CDR1 is SGHAT, CDR2 FQNNGV, per germline. The CDR3 DNA reads TGTGCCAGCAGCTTAGTACAGGGACAGAGAGGGTGGGAGCAGTACTTC. Protein product: CASSLVQGQRGWEQYF.

The J gene is TRBJ1-6, the V gene TRBV14; TRBD1 aligns across 8 bases. The CDR3 covers 14 residues. In germline, CDR1 is SGHDN, CDR2 FVKESK. The CDR3 reads CARPTGARDSPLHF. CDR3 in DNA: TGTGCTAGACCGACAGGGGCTAGGGATTCACCCCTCCACTTT.

The rearrangement uses TRBV5-1 and TRBJ1-6; possible D gene TRBD1, 6 bases. This CDR3 region has 16 residues. With 4 bases removed from V and 4 bases from J, the gap between germline ends came to 15 bases. Germline CDR1 and CDR2: SGHRS and YFSETQ. The CDR3 spells CASSPDGGYYNSPLHF. The CDR3 coding sequence is TGCGCCAGCAGCCCGGACGGGGGCTATTATAATTCACCCCTCCACTTT.

The V call is TRBV20-1, the J call TRBJ1-2; 7 positions match TRBD1. This CDR3 spans 17 amino acids. With 0 bases clipped from V and 6 bases from J, the junction kept 16 bases outside the gene matches. The V gene's germline CDR1 is DFQATT and CDR2 SNEGSKA (reference sequence). The CDR3 nucleotides are TGCAGTGCTAGAGACAACAGGGGCACTTCCGGGGACGATGGCTACACCTTC. This encodes CSARDNRGTSGDDGYTF.

The chain employs TRBV19 and TRBJ1-1; D unclear. Germline loops: CDR1 LNHDA, CDR2 SQIVND (reference sequence). This CDR3 spans 13 amino acids. V was cut by 7 bases and J by 4 bases, with 13 bases left in between. The CDR3 DNA reads as TGTGCCAGTACTCCCCCGTTGGGCACTGAAGCTTTCTTT. Translation: CASTPPLGTEAFF.

This clonotype was counted many times. This rearrangement joins TRBV7-2 to TRBJ1-4; D gene unclear. The length of the CDR3 is 14 residues. The germline gives CDR1 SGHTA, CDR2 FQGNSA. V lost 1 base and J 3 bases, leaving 6 bases between the germline ends. CDR3 DNA sequence: TGTGCCAGCAGCTTAGGGAGGGCTAATGAAAAACTGTTTTTT. Protein product: CASSLGRANEKLFF.

J is TRBJ1-4 and V is TRBV24-1; D unresolved. Trimming took off 4 bases at V and 0 bases at J, with 8 bases between the two ends. There are 15 residues in the CDR3. Germline-derived CDR1 and CDR2 are KGHDR and SFDVKD. The CDR3 region is CATSDSTATNEKLFF. The CDR3 coding sequence is TGTGCCACCAGTGACTCAACTGCAACTAATGAAAAACTGTTTTTT.

A remark on this clonotype: The junction does not match germline at one end; this may be a read error. The chain uses TRBV27 and TRBJ1-1; unclear D gene. Germline V gives CDR1 MNHEY, CDR2 SMNVEV (reference sequence). The CDR3 length is 12 residues. The CDR3 sequence: CSSSRMNTEAFF. The DNA of the CDR3 is TGTTCCAGCAGTAGGATGAACACTGAAGCTTTCTTT.

This clonotype was observed many times. This chain links TRBV11-2 with TRBJ1-4; 7 bases align to TRBD1. The CDR3 has 11 residues. Germline-derived CDR1 and CDR2 are SGHAT and FQNNGV. The V segment lost 5 bases and the J segment 13 bases; nucleotides outside the gene matches: 4. The CDR3 is CASSHQGGLFF. CDR3 coding DNA: TGTGCCAGCAGCCATCAGGGGGGACTGTTTTTT.

The V call is TRBV19, the J call TRBJ1-4; D ambiguous. This CDR3 contains 16 residues. CDR1 is LNHDA and CDR2 is SQIVND in the germline V gene (reference sequence). V was trimmed by 5 bases and J by 0 bases, leaving 13 bases between them. CDR3 protein: CASSEPRGTTNEKLFF. The CDR3, as DNA: TGTGCCAGTAGTGAACCGCGGGGAACAACTAATGAAAAACTGTTTTTT. Using reference TRBV19 and TRBJ1-4 for the parts outside the CDR3, the full variable domain is DGGITQSPKYLFRKEGQNVTLSCEQNLNHDAMYWYRQDPGQGLRLIYYSQIVNDFQKGDIAEGYSVSREKKESFPLTVTSAQKNPTAFYLCASSEPRGTTNEKLFFGSGTQLSVL.

This clonotype was seen ten or more times. This sequence joins TRBV20-1 and TRBJ2-5; D might be TRBD2 (6 bases). V was pared by 5 bases and J by 5 bases, with 18 bases between. Germline CDR1 and CDR2: DFQATT and SNEGSKA (reference sequence). The CDR3 has 14 amino acids. CDR3 bases: TGCAGTGCTCCACTAGCCCCACAAGGCGAGACCCAGTACTTC. The encoded protein is CSAPLAPQGETQYF.

This clonotype was counted a single time. V and J are TRBV9 and TRBJ1-2; no definite D call. The germline CDR1 and CDR2 sequences are SGDLS and YYNGEE. This CDR3 region has 12 residues. V was shortened by 2 bases and J by 7 bases, with 9 bases between the two germline ends. The CDR3, as DNA: TGTGCCAGCAGCGTTCCTCGCGGTGGCTACACCTTC. This sequence encodes CASSVPRGGYTF. Full variable domain (rest looked up from reference TRBV9 and TRBJ1-2): DSGVTQTPKHLITATGQRVTLRCSPRSGDLSVYWYQQSLDQGLQFLIQYYNGEERAKGNILERFSAQQFPDLHSELNLSSLELGDSALYFCASSVPRGGYTFGSGTRLTVV.

V usage is TRBV10-3 and J usage is TRBJ1-2, with a possible D match to TRBD1 (5 bases). The CDR3 is 13 residues long. Trimming shortened V by 4 bases and J by 6 bases, and 12 bases separated the two germline ends. Germline CDR1 and CDR2: ENHRY and SYGVKD. The CDR3: CAISVQASNGYTF. CDR3 nucleotides: TGTGCCATCAGTGTACAGGCCTCCAATGGCTACACCTTC.

This clonotype was seen only a few times. The chain is built from TRBV7-9 and TRBJ1-2; D is undetermined. Germline assignment: CDR1 SEHNR and CDR2 FQNEAQ (reference sequence). CDR3 size: 14 residues. Trimming shortened V by 6 bases and J by 8 bases, and 19 bases separated the two germline ends. CDR3 region: CASSLAHQLRGYTF. The CDR3 nucleotides read TGTGCCAGCAGTTTGGCACACCAACTCCGGGGCTACACCTTC.

CDR3 loop: CASSPYYSSGNTIYF. The CDR3 nucleotides are TGCGCCAGCAGCCCCTACTATTCCTCTGGAAACACCATATATTTT. This chain joins TRBV5-1 and TRBJ1-3; no reliable D call. V lost 4 bases and J lost 0, with 11 bases in between. The CDR3 contains 15 residues. Germline values: CDR1 SGHRS, CDR2 YFSETQ.

This clonotype has ten or more counts. This sequence joins TRBV2 and TRBJ2-6; D remains unclear. The CDR3 loop spans 16 amino acids. Germline CDR1 is SNHLY and CDR2 is FYNNEI. Trimming took off 2 bases at V and 8 bases at J, with 16 bases between the two ends. The CDR3 DNA reads TGTGCCAGCAGTGAATTGGGTAACGCTCGTACCAACGTCCTGACTTTC. This encodes CASSELGNARTNVLTF.

The chain is built from TRBV2 and TRBJ1-5; 8 positions agree with TRBD1. The CDR3 sequence is 15 residues long. Germline trimming cut 4 bases from V and 2 bases from J; bases unmatched to any gene: 4. CDR1 and CDR2 (germline): SNHLY, FYNNEI. CDR3 region: CASSGTGLGNQPQHF. The CDR3 region has the DNA TGTGCCAGCAGTGGGACAGGGCTGGGCAATCAGCCCCAGCATTTT. The entire variable domain, with the rest obtained from reference TRBV2 and TRBJ1-5, is as follows: EPEVTQTPSHQVTQMGQEVILRCVPISNHLYFYWYRQILGQKVEFLVSFYNNEISEKSEIFDDQFSVERPDGSNFTLKIRSTKLEDSAMYFCASSGTGLGNQPQHFGDGTRLSIL.

The rearrangement uses TRBV7-2 and TRBJ2-5; 11 bases match TRBD1. V trimming: 8 bases; J trimming: 7 bases; junction bases outside the gene matches: 3. The CDR3 runs 12 residues. The germline V gene encodes CDR1 SGHTA and CDR2 FQGNSA. CDR3 region: CASPGTGGTQYF. CDR3 DNA: TGTGCCAGCCCCGGGACAGGGGGGACCCAGTACTTC. Looking up the rest from reference TRBV7-2 and TRBJ2-5 gives the full variable domain: GAGVSQSPSNKVTEKGKDVELRCDPISGHTALYWYRQSLGQGLEFLIYFQGNSAPDKSGLPSDRFSAERTGGSVSTLTIQRTQQEDSAVYLCASPGTGGTQYFGPGTRLLVL.

This clonotype occurred a few times. This chain uses TRBV10-2 with TRBJ2-7; no reliable D call. Deletions cut 0 bases from V and 12 bases from J, with 15 bases between. The CDR3 is made up of 13 amino acids. CDR1 WSHSY and CDR2 SAAADI come from the germline V gene. CDR3 sequence reads: CASSESSQPPRYF. DNA for the CDR3: TGCGCCAGCAGTGAGTCGAGCCAGCCCCCGCGGTACTTC.

The chain is built from TRBV2 and TRBJ2-2; D is possibly TRBD1 or TRBD2 (5 bases each). Trimming took 6 bases from V and 8 from J, leaving 7 bases between them. CDR1 and CDR2 from the germline V gene are SNHLY and FYNNEI. The CDR3 covers 11 residues. The CDR3 sequence: CASRGDGELFF. The CDR3 DNA reads as TGTGCCAGCAGGGGGGATGGGGAGCTGTTTTTT.

The V gene is TRBV10-2, the J gene TRBJ2-7; tentative D call: TRBD2 (5 bases). Trimming took 0 bases from V and 3 from J, leaving 9 bases between them. Germline V CDR1 and CDR2: WSHSY, SAAADI. The CDR3 length is 14 residues. As DNA, the CDR3 is TGCGCCAGCAGTGAGTCGGACTCTCGCTACGAGCAGTACTTC. Translating it yields CASSESDSRYEQYF.

This chain links TRBV13 with TRBJ2-6, with 8 bases matching TRBD1. The CDR3 length is 17 residues. V shed 6 bases and J 4 bases; nucleotides not matched to a gene: 11. Germline lookup yields CDR1 PRHDT and CDR2 FYEKMQ (reference sequence). The CDR3 nucleotides are TGTGCCAGCAGAAACTTGGACAGGGTCTCAGGGGCCAACGTCCTGACTTTC. It yields the protein CASRNLDRVSGANVLTF.

The rearrangement links TRBV6-6 to TRBJ2-7, with 9 bases matching TRBD1. J was trimmed by 0 bases and V by 4 bases; bases with no gene match: 10. Per germline, CDR1 MNHNY and CDR2 SVGAGI (reference sequence). CDR3 length equals 17 residues. CDR3 DNA sequence: TGTGCCAGCAGTTTGGCGGGACAGGGCCGAAGCTCCTACGAGCAGTACTTC. Translating gives CASSLAGQGRSSYEQYF.

This chain links TRBV7-6 with TRBJ2-2; TRBD2 aligns across 11 bases. CDR1 is SGHVS and CDR2 is FNYEAQ in the germline V gene. The CDR3 spans 15 residues. Trimming took 6 bases from V and 6 from J; bases not matched to a gene: 6. CDR3 residues: CASSSTSGIPGELFF. The DNA of the CDR3 is TGTGCCAGCAGTTCGACTAGCGGGATTCCCGGGGAGCTGTTTTTT.

Note on this clonotype: A much larger clone lies a single base off, so this may be a read error. The chain joins TRBV11-2 to TRBJ2-7, with D maybe TRBD2 (6 bases). The CDR3 has 13 amino acids. V was trimmed by 5 bases and J by 6 bases, leaving 14 bases between them. Germline V gene lookup returns CDR1 SGHAT and CDR2 FQNNGV. The CDR3 is CASSPVGGFEQYF. The CDR3 coding sequence is TGTGCCAGCAGCCCCGTGGGGGGTTTCGAGCAGTACTTC.